This TCR beta chain was captured in a study of cytomegalovirus exposure and HLA in healthy donors. Notes on the study in general: In an earlier analysis, productive rearrangement rates for most beta V segments clustered near 87% or 30%. Presence/absence analysis assumed near-uniform sequencing depth across donors. In a later analysis, productive TCRs from donors in an Asian-associated ancestry cluster reportedly carried fewer N-insertions than the cohort mean.

Turning to this clone: Its antigen is not known.

The PCR made use of 60 Vbeta and 13 Jbeta primers. Using immunoSEQ multiplex PCR, the repertoire was profiled, and TCRdb retains in-frame clones only, with some absent. The sample holds 90,000 to 120,000 clones, 77% seen once. V lost 0 bases, J lost 4 bases, and 5 bases stayed unmatched. Germline values: CDR1 WSHSY, CDR2 SAAADI. The CDR3 runs 17 residues. The sample was PBMCs. This clonotype was sampled from a male donor in good health and CMV-seronegative. This chain joins TRBV10-2 and TRBJ2-2, with 10 positions matching TRBD2. CDR3 sequence: CASSESGLAGATGELFF. CDR3 sequence (DNA): TGCGCCAGCAGTGAGTCGGGTCTAGCGGGGGCCACCGGGGAGCTGTTTTTT.